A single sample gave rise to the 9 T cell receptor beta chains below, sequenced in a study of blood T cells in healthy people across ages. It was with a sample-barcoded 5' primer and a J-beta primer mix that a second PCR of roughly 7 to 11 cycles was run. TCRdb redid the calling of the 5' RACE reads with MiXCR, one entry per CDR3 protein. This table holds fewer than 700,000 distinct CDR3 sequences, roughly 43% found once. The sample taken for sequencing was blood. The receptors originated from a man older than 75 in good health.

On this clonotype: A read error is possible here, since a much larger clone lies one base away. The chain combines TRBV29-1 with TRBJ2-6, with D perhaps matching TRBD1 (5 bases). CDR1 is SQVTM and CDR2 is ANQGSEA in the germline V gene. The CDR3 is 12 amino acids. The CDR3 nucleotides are TGCAGCGCCGCCTCTGGGGCCTACGTCCTGACTTTC. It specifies CSAASGAYVLTF.

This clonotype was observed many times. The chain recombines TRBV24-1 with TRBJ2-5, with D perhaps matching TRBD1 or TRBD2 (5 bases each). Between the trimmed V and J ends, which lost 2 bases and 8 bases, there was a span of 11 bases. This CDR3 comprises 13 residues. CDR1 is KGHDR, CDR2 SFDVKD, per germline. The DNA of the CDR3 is TGTGCCACCAGTGATTCCGGGACCACAACCCAGTACTTC. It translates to CATSDSGTTTQYF.

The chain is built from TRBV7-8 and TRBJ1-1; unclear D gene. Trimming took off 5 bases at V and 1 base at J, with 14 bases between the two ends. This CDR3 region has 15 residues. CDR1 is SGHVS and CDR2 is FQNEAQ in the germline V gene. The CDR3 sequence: CASSPGRGWNTEAFF. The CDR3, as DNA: TGTGCCAGCAGCCCTGGCCGTGGGTGGAACACTGAAGCTTTCTTT.

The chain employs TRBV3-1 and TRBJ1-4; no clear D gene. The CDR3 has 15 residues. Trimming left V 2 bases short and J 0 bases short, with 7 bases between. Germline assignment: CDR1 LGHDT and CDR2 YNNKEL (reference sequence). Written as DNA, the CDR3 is TGTGCCAGCAGCCAACAGCCTGCAACTAATGAAAAACTGTTTTTT. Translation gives CASSQQPATNEKLFF. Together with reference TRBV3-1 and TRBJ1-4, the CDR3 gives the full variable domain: DTAVSQTPKYLVTQMGNDKSIKCEQNLGHDTMYWYKQDSKKFLKIMFSYNNKELIINETVPNRFSPKSPDKAHLNLHINSLELGDSAVYFCASSQQPATNEKLFFGSGTQLSVL.

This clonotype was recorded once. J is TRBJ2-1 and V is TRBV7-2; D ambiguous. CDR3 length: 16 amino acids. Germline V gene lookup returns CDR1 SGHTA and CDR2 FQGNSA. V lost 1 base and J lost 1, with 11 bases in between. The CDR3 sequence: CASSLVPGVSYNEQFF. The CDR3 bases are TGTGCCAGCAGCTTAGTCCCGGGTGTATCCTACAATGAGCAGTTCTTC.

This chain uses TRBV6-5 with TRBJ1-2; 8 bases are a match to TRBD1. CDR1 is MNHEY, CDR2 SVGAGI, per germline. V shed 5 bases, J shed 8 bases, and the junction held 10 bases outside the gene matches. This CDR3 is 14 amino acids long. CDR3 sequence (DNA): TGTGCCAGCAGTGATCTGACAGGGGAAGAGGGCTACACCTTC. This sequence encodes CASSDLTGEEGYTF.

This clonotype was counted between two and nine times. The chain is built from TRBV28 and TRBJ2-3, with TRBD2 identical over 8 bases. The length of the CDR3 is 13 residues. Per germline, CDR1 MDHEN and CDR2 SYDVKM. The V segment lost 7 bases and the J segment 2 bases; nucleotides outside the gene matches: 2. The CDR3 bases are TGTGCCAGCACGGGGGGGGCCACAGATACGCAGTATTTT. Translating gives CASTGGATDTQYF. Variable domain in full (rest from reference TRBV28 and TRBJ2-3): DVKVTQSSRYLVKRTGEKVFLECVQDMDHENMFWYRQDPGLGLRLIYFSYDVKMKEKGDIPEGYSVSREKKERFSLILESASTNQTSMYLCASTGGATDTQYFGPGTRLTVL.

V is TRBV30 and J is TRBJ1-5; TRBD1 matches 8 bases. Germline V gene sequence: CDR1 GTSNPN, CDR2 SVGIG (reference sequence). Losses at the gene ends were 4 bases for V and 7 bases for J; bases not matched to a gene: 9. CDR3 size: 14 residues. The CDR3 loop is CAWTKDRAGQPQHF. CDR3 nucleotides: TGTGCCTGGACCAAGGACAGGGCCGGGCAGCCCCAGCATTTT.

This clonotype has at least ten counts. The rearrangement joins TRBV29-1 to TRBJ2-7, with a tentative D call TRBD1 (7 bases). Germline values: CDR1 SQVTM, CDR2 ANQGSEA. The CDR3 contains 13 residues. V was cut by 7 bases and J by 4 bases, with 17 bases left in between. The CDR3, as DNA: TGCAGCGCTAGGGGGGACAGAATGTACGAGCAGTACTTC. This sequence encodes CSARGDRMYEQYF.